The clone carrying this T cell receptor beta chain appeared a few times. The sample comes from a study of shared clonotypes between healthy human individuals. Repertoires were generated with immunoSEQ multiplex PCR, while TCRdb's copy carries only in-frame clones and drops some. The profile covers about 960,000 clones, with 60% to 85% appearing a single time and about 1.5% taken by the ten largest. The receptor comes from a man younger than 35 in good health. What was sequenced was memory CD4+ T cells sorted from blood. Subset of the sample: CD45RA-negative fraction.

The CDR3 coding sequence is TGCAGTGCCGTCCTTCAGGGTAAAGCTTTCTTT. Translation: CSAVLQGKAFF. This chain links TRBV20-1 with TRBJ1-1; D perhaps matches TRBD1 (5 bases). Germline V gives CDR1 DFQATT, CDR2 SNEGSKA (reference sequence). This CDR3 is 11 amino acids long. V was cut by 6 bases and J by 9 bases, with 14 bases left in between.